The 16 T cell receptor beta chains given below trace back to one sample, sequenced in a study of T cell responses to AZD1222 COVID-19 vaccine. Profiled with immunoSEQ multiplex PCR; TCRdb holds only in-frame clones, not every one. The sample carries tens of thousands of clones, around 91% recorded once. The sequenced sample was peripheral blood, obtained on day 0 of AZD1222 vaccination. Source of these receptors: an adult in good health.

Concerning this clone: Within the sample, other DNA sequences also encode this same CDR3. The chain couples TRBV2 to TRBJ1-6; tentative D call: TRBD1 (5 bases). V lost 6 bases to trimming and J lost 7 bases, with 10 bases between them. Germline V lookup: CDR1 SNHLY, CDR2 FYNNEI. CDR3 length: 13 amino acids. The chain's CDR3 is CASSRQLNSPLHF. CDR3 nucleotides: TGTGCCAGCAGCAGACAGCTGAATTCACCCCTCCACTTT.

J is TRBJ1-6 and V is TRBV27; 8 nucleotides align to TRBD1. Germline V CDR1 and CDR2: MNHEY, SMNVEV (reference sequence). The CDR3 covers 16 residues. J was trimmed by 5 bases and V by 2 bases; bases with no gene match: 5. CDR3 coding DNA: TGTGCCAGCAGTTTAATAACGACAGGGGATAATTCACCCCTCCACTTT. Encoded protein: CASSLITTGDNSPLHF.

This clone turned up a few times. The V call is TRBV18, the J call TRBJ1-5; D gene uncertain. Trimming stripped 4 bases from V and 1 base from J, with 8 bases between. Germline values: CDR1 KGHSH, CDR2 LQKENI. This CDR3 is 14 amino acids long. CDR3 coding DNA: TGTGCCAGCTCACGGAGTACAAGCAATCAGCCCCAGCATTTT. It codes for CASSRSTSNQPQHF.

The chain employs TRBV11-2 and TRBJ2-5, with TRBD1 matching over 12 bases. After removal of 5 bases from V and 4 bases from J, the junction contained 5 bases not matched to a gene. Per germline, CDR1 SGHAT and CDR2 FQNNGV. The CDR3 has 15 residues. This CDR3 reads CASSPGTGGLETQYF. Here the CDR3 DNA reads TGTGCCAGCAGCCCGGGGACAGGGGGCTTAGAGACCCAGTACTTC.

The CDR3 region is CASRWVGADTEAFF. DNA for the CDR3: TGTGCCAGCCGATGGGTCGGAGCCGACACTGAAGCTTTCTTT. J is TRBJ1-1 and V is TRBV7-9; D unclear. The CDR3 runs to 14 residues. Looked up from germline, CDR1 is SEHNR and CDR2 is FQNEAQ (reference sequence). The ends were cut back, 8 bases at V and 3 bases at J, with 16 bases in the middle.

V is TRBV14 and J is TRBJ2-2; D is uncertain. The V gene lost 4 bases and the J gene lost 0 bases, with 6 bases spanning the gap. Per the germline V gene, CDR1 is SGHDN and CDR2 is FVKESK. CDR3 length equals 14 residues. In DNA, the CDR3 is TGTGCCAGCAGCCCGGGTCCGAACACCGGGGAGCTGTTTTTT. It codes for CASSPGPNTGELFF. Together with reference TRBV14 and TRBJ2-2, the CDR3 gives the full variable domain: EAGVTQFPSHSVIEKGQTVTLRCDPISGHDNLYWYRRVMGKEIKFLLHFVKESKQDESGMPNNRFLAERTGGTYSTLKVQPAELEDSGVYFCASSPGPNTGELFFGEGSRLTVL.

The V and J genes are TRBV25-1 and TRBJ2-1; 9 nucleotides line up with TRBD1. Per the germline V gene, CDR1 is MGHDK and CDR2 is SYGVNS. This CDR3 has 15 amino acids. After removal of 4 bases from V and 3 bases from J, the junction contained 4 bases not matched to a gene. In DNA, the CDR3 is TGTGCCAGCAGTGGCGAGGGACAGGGCTACAATGAGCAGTTCTTC. Translated: CASSGEGQGYNEQFF.

The chain is built from TRBV7-3 and TRBJ2-5, with D maybe TRBD2 (7 bases). This CDR3 is 16 amino acids long. The germline gives CDR1 SGHTA, CDR2 FQGTGA. The V end lost 4 bases, the J end lost 3 bases, and 18 bases lay between the germline ends. CDR3 bases: TGTGCCAGCAGCTCCCCTGGGGGGGCTACTGAAGAGACCCAGTACTTC. Its translation is CASSSPGGATEETQYF.

This chain connects TRBV19 to TRBJ2-2; no definite D call. This CDR3 is built from 16 residues. Germline V lookup: CDR1 LNHDA, CDR2 SQIVND (reference sequence). Deletions cut 7 bases from V and 4 bases from J, with 19 bases between. The CDR3 DNA sequence: TGTGCCAGTATATACGGGTCCCACGAGGCCACCGGGGAGCTGTTTTTT. Translated: CASIYGSHEATGELFF. The variable domain in full, with the rest retrieved from reference TRBV19 and TRBJ2-2, is DGGITQSPKYLFRKEGQNVTLSCEQNLNHDAMYWYRQDPGQGLRLIYYSQIVNDFQKGDIAEGYSVSREKKESFPLTVTSAQKNPTAFYLCASIYGSHEATGELFFGEGSRLTVL.

This clone was seen once. The chain carries TRBV11-2 and TRBJ2-1; 7 nucleotides line up with TRBD1. Trimming removed 6 bases from V and 0 bases from J; junction bases left unmatched: 8. The CDR3 runs 16 residues. Germline loops: CDR1 SGHAT, CDR2 FQNNGV. The CDR3 nucleotides read TGTGCCAGCAGTCCTCTTACAGGGGCCTCCTACAATGAGCAGTTCTTC. Encoded protein: CASSPLTGASYNEQFF.

The chain combines TRBV19 with TRBJ1-1; no firm D call. Germline-derived CDR1 and CDR2 are LNHDA and SQIVND (reference sequence). V shed 2 bases and J shed 5 bases, with 6 bases lying between them. This CDR3 spans 12 amino acids. CDR3 coding DNA: TGTGCCAGTAGTATATACGGGACTGAAGCTTTCTTT. Residues: CASSIYGTEAFF. The whole variable domain, remainder taken from reference TRBV19 and TRBJ1-1, is DGGITQSPKYLFRKEGQNVTLSCEQNLNHDAMYWYRQDPGQGLRLIYYSQIVNDFQKGDIAEGYSVSREKKESFPLTVTSAQKNPTAFYLCASSIYGTEAFFGQGTRLTVV.

This chain connects TRBV18 to TRBJ1-4; 10 bases align to TRBD1. V gave up 2 bases and J gave up 7 bases; unmatched junction bases: 7. This CDR3 is 16 amino acids long. Germline-derived CDR1 and CDR2 are KGHSH and LQKENI. In DNA form, the CDR3 reads TGTGCCAGCTCACCAAGTCAGACAGGGGGCAGTGAAAAACTGTTTTTT. This encodes CASSPSQTGGSEKLFF.

The chain links TRBV4-3 to TRBJ2-7; TRBD1 might be the D (6 bases). There are 17 residues in the CDR3. Trimming took 0 bases from V and 2 from J, leaving 17 bases between them. In germline, CDR1 is LGHNA, CDR2 YSLEER. The CDR3, as DNA: TGCGCCAGCAGCCAAGATGGGGTTGGGGACACAACCTACGAGCAGTACTTC. Translation gives CASSQDGVGDTTYEQYF.

This clone occurred once. The J gene is TRBJ2-3, the V gene TRBV7-3; D is unresolved. Germline V gives CDR1 SGHTA, CDR2 FQGTGA. V dropped 2 bases and J dropped 0 bases, with 9 bases sitting between them. This CDR3 contains 15 residues. CDR3 nucleotides: TGTGCCAGCAGCTTAGGGGTACTCAGCACAGATACGCAGTATTTT. Protein: CASSLGVLSTDTQYF.

This clone was seen only once. J is TRBJ2-7 and V is TRBV3-1 (or the pseudogene TRBV3-2); D gene unclear. Germline V lookup: CDR1 LGHDT, CDR2 YNNKEL (reference sequence). The CDR3 is 12 amino acids. V was trimmed by 3 bases and J by 7 bases, leaving 10 bases between them. Here the CDR3 DNA reads TGTGCCAGCAGCCAGGATTACGGGGAGCAGTACTTC. As protein: CASSQDYGEQYF.

This clone was recorded once. The genes are TRBV7-9 and TRBJ2-2, with D hard to call. The V gene lost 2 bases and the J gene lost 3 bases, with 13 bases spanning the gap. Germline CDR1 SEHNR, CDR2 FQNEAQ (reference sequence). This CDR3 is 16 amino acids long. CDR3 bases: TGTGCCAGCAGCTTAAACAGACCTTCGGACACCGGGGAGCTGTTTTTT. Its translation is CASSLNRPSDTGELFF. The full variable domain, its missing parts supplied by reference TRBV7-9 and TRBJ2-2, is DTGVSQNPRHKITKRGQNVTFRCDPISEHNRLYWYRQTLGQGPEFLTYFQNEAQLEKSRLLSDRFSAERPKGSFSTLEIQRTEQGDSAMYLCASSLNRPSDTGELFFGEGSRLTVL.